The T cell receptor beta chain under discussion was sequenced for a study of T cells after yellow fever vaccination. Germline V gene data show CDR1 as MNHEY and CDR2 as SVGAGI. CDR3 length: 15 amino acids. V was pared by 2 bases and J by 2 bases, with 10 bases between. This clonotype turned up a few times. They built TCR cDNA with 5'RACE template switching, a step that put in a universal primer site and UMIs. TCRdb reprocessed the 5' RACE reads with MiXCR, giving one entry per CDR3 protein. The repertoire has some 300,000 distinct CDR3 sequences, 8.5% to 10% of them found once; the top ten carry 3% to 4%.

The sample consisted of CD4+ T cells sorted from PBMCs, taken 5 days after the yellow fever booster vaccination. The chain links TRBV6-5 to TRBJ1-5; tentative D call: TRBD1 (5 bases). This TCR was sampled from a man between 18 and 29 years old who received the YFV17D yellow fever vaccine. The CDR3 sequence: CASSYPTGGNQPQHF. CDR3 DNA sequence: TGTGCCAGCAGTTACCCTACAGGTGGCAATCAGCCCCAGCATTTT.